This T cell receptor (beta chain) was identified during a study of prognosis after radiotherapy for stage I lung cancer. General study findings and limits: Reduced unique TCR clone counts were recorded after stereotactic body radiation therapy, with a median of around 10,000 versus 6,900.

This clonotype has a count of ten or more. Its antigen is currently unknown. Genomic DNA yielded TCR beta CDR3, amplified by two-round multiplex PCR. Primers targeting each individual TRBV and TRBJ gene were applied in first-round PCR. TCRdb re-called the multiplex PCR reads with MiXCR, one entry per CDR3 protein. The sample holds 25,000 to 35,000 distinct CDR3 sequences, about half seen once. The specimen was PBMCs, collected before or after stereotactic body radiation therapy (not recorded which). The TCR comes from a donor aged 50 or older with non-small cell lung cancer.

The CDR3 DNA sequence: TGTGCCAGCTCCTCAACAGGGGGGAAGGACACTGAAGCTTTCTTT. Protein product: CASSSTGGKDTEAFF. This chain joins TRBV28 and TRBJ1-1; TRBD1 matches at 8 bases. Trimming cost V 8 bases and J 3 bases; bases outside gene matches: 11. Per germline, CDR1 MDHEN and CDR2 SYDVKM. There are 15 residues in the CDR3.